Below, 22 T cell receptor beta chains from the same sample are listed, as sequenced in a study of read filtering for tumor transcriptome and immune sequencing. The library was built from around 400 ng RNA with molecular barcoded adaptors for alpha/delta and beta/gamma chains. TCRdb analysed the reads with MiXCR anew, one entry per CDR3 protein. This table holds about 22,000 distinct CDR3 sequences, roughly an eighth found once. Sequencing was done on a sample of a population of CD138-negative cells sorted from bone marrow. The receptors shown here come from a donor aged 40 or over with multiple myeloma.

In this sample, this clonotype turned up many times. J is TRBJ2-1 and V is TRBV6-4, with 11 bases fitting TRBD2. The CDR3 length is 16 residues. In germline, CDR1 is MRHNA, CDR2 SNTAGT. With 5 bases clipped from V and 5 bases from J, the junction kept 8 bases outside the gene matches. Written as DNA, the CDR3 is TGTGCCAGCAGTCGTGAATTAGCGGGAGGGCACAATGAGCAGTTCTTC. Its translation: CASSRELAGGHNEQFF.

Many counts were recorded for this clonotype. V and J are TRBV20-1 and TRBJ1-4, with D hard to call. Trimming stripped 5 bases from V and 6 bases from J, with 16 bases between. This CDR3 contains 14 residues. Germline CDR1 and CDR2: DFQATT and SNEGSKA (reference sequence). CDR3 DNA sequence: TGCAGTGCTCCAAACGTAGACAAATATGAAAAACTGTTTTTT. Translation: CSAPNVDKYEKLFF.

This clonotype was found many times. This chain joins TRBV12-3 or TRBV12-4 and TRBJ2-6; no reliable D call. V lost 6 bases and J lost 0, with 9 bases in between. The length of the CDR3 is 15 residues. In DNA, the CDR3 is TGTGCCAGCAGCCAAGCAAGCTCTGGGGCCAACGTCCTGACTTTC. Translation gives CASSQASSGANVLTF.

This clonotype ranks as medium-sized. The rearrangement uses TRBV19 and TRBJ2-1; 11 nucleotides agree with TRBD2. Germline V CDR1 and CDR2: LNHDA, SQIVND (reference sequence). The CDR3 is made up of 16 amino acids. V lost 7 bases and J lost 2; bases outside the gene matches: 7. The CDR3 region has the DNA TGTGCCAGTAACCGGATAGCGGGGGGGGCCTACAATGAGCAGTTCTTC. Its protein is CASNRIAGGAYNEQFF.

This clonotype has just one count. A far larger clone lies a single base away; this is likely a read error. The conserved phenylalanine or tryptophan normally closing the CDR3 is absent here, so this likely arose from a read error. The chain has TRBV7-6 and TRBJ2-3, with TRBD2 matching 8 bases. Germline loops: CDR1 SGHVS, CDR2 FNYEAQ. This CDR3 is 15 amino acids long. The junction had 7 bases not matched to a gene; V was cut back by 5 bases and J by 3 bases. The CDR3 DNA reads TGTGCCAGCAGCACTAGCGGAACTTTAACAGATACGCAGTATATT. As protein: CASSTSGTLTDTQYI.

In this sample, this clonotype turned up many times. The V call is TRBV10-3, the J call TRBJ2-2; TRBD1 agrees at 8 bases. The J segment lost 1 base and the V segment lost 7 bases, leaving 11 bases of the junction unmatched. The CDR3 extends over 17 amino acids. Germline V gene data show CDR1 as ENHRY and CDR2 as SYGVKD. CDR3 region: CAINDRTGTGNTGELFF. CDR3 coding DNA: TGTGCCATCAACGACCGAACCGGGACAGGGAACACCGGGGAGCTGTTTTTT.

In its sample, this clonotype was seen many times. V usage is TRBV5-1 and J usage is TRBJ2-7; 9 nucleotides match TRBD1. V shed 4 bases and J 3 bases; nucleotides not matched to a gene: 5. Looked up from germline, CDR1 is SGHRS and CDR2 is YFSETQ. This CDR3 region has 14 residues. Written as DNA, the CDR3 is TGCGCCAGCAGCCCTACAGGGGGCGACTACGAGCAGTACTTC. The encoded protein is CASSPTGGDYEQYF.

This CDR3 reads CASSFATASYEQYF. The CDR3 coding sequence is TGTGCCAGCAGTTTCGCGACAGCATCCTACGAGCAGTACTTC. The chain recombines TRBV6-6 with TRBJ2-7; a possible D gene is TRBD1 (5 bases). This CDR3 comprises 14 residues. The V gene's germline CDR1 is MNHNY and CDR2 SVGAGI (reference sequence). V was trimmed by 4 bases and J by 1 base, leaving 11 bases between them.

At least ten counts were recorded for this clonotype. CDR3 region: CASSPGQGEYTEAFF. CDR3 bases: TGTGCCAGCAGCCCGGGACAGGGAGAATACACTGAAGCTTTCTTT. This chain joins TRBV7-9 and TRBJ1-1; TRBD1 matches 9 bases. CDR3 length: 15 residues. Looked up from germline, CDR1 is SEHNR and CDR2 is FQNEAQ (reference sequence). Trimming at V came to 5 bases and at J to 3 bases, leaving 7 bases not matched to a gene.

Ten or more counts support this clonotype. The rearrangement uses TRBV5-1 and TRBJ2-7; 7 nucleotides match TRBD1. This CDR3 contains 15 residues. Germline lookup yields CDR1 SGHRS and CDR2 YFSETQ. V dropped 0 bases and J dropped 0; count of bases not matched to a gene: 3. The CDR3 nucleotides are TGCGCCAGCAGCTTGGCCGGGACAGACTCCTACGAGCAGTACTTC. It encodes CASSLAGTDSYEQYF.

This clonotype has just a few counts. The rearrangement joins TRBV29-1 to TRBJ2-1, with TRBD2 as a possible D gene (6 bases). The germline V gene encodes CDR1 SQVTM and CDR2 ANQGSEA. V lost 7 bases and J lost 4, with 11 bases in between. CDR3 size: 12 residues. Here the CDR3 DNA reads TGCAGCGGCGGGACCCTTTACAATGAGCAGTTCTTC. This sequence encodes CSGGTLYNEQFF.

In its sample, this clonotype was seen once. It may be a read error: a sequence one base away is much more abundant. J is TRBJ2-1 and V is TRBV5-4; unclear D gene. Per the germline V gene, CDR1 is SGHNT and CDR2 is YYREEE (reference sequence). This CDR3 contains 14 residues. The DNA for the CDR3 is TGCGCCAGCAGCCAAGTAATGCCCTACAATGAGCAGTTCTTC. It codes for CASSQVMPYNEQFF. The variable domain in full, completed from reference TRBV5-4 and TRBJ2-1, reads ETGVTQSPTHLIKTRGQQVTLRCSSQSGHNTVSWYQQALGQGPQFIFQYYREEENGRGNFPPRFSGLQFPNYSSELNVNALELDDSALYLCASSQVMPYNEQFFGPGTRLTVL.

This chain uses TRBV7-9 with TRBJ1-3; D is unresolved. With 0 bases removed from V and 5 bases from J, the gap between germline ends came to 8 bases. Germline loops: CDR1 SEHNR, CDR2 FQNEAQ (reference sequence). The CDR3 has 14 amino acids. The CDR3 nucleotides read TGTGCCAGCAGCTTAGCAGGAACCAGAAACACCATATATTTT. Protein sequence: CASSLAGTRNTIYF. The full variable domain, completed using reference TRBV7-9 and TRBJ1-3, is DTGVSQNPRHKITKRGQNVTFRCDPISEHNRLYWYRQTLGQGPEFLTYFQNEAQLEKSRLLSDRFSAERPKGSFSTLEIQRTEQGDSAMYLCASSLAGTRNTIYFGEGSWLTVV.

This clonotype was recorded many times. The rearrangement joins TRBV28 to TRBJ1-2; D gene uncertain. The CDR3 has 15 residues. In germline, CDR1 is MDHEN, CDR2 SYDVKM. The V end was cut by 8 bases, the J end by 6 bases, with 22 bases between. DNA for the CDR3: TGTGCCAGCCCCGCTCGGGCAGGAGAGGGCCATGGCTACACCTTC. Translated, it gives CASPARAGEGHGYTF.

Ten or more counts support this clonotype. The chain carries TRBV28 and TRBJ2-1; the D is unclear. Germline V CDR1 and CDR2: MDHEN, SYDVKM. This CDR3 contains 12 residues. V was trimmed by 6 bases and J by 7 bases, leaving 10 bases between them. CDR3 amino acids: CASSFRRNEQFF. DNA of the CDR3: TGTGCCAGCAGCTTTCGTCGTAATGAGCAGTTCTTC.

In its sample, this clonotype was seen many times. The chain links TRBV10-3 to TRBJ2-7; tentatively, D is TRBD2 (6 bases). The ends were cut back, 4 bases at V and 1 base at J, with 14 bases in the middle. Germline V gene data show CDR1 as ENHRY and CDR2 as SYGVKD. The CDR3 totals 15 residues. The CDR3 coding sequence is TGTGCCATCAGTGGGACTACCGGGATGTCCTACGAGCAGTACTTC. This sequence encodes CAISGTTGMSYEQYF.

This clonotype has a count of ten or more. The chain joins TRBV19 to TRBJ2-7, with 8 bases identical to TRBD2. CDR1 LNHDA and CDR2 SQIVND come from the germline V gene (reference sequence). The CDR3 sequence is 16 residues long. Trimming cost V 2 bases and J 2 bases; bases outside gene matches: 8. This CDR3 reads CASSITTSGPTYEQYF. CDR3 nucleotides: TGTGCCAGTAGTATAACTACTAGCGGACCTACCTACGAGCAGTACTTC.

This clonotype has ten or more counts. The chain is built from TRBV2 and TRBJ1-2; 7 bases are shared with TRBD1. The CDR3 totals 11 residues. CDR1 SNHLY and CDR2 FYNNEI come from the germline V gene. With V trimmed by 6 bases and J by 6 bases, 1 base remained unmatched. The CDR3 protein is CASRTGDGYTF. The CDR3 bases are TGTGCCAGCAGAACAGGGGATGGCTACACCTTC.

There are many counts of this clonotype. The V and J genes are TRBV7-9 and TRBJ2-7; D call uncertain. This CDR3 is 15 amino acids long. The germline gives CDR1 SEHNR, CDR2 FQNEAQ (reference sequence). Trimming cost V 1 base and J 4 bases, with 14 bases left between them. The CDR3 here is CASSLDGPGEYEQYF. The CDR3, as DNA: TGTGCCAGCAGCTTAGACGGGCCGGGCGAGTACGAGCAGTACTTC.

This clonotype has ten or more counts. The chain combines TRBV27 with TRBJ2-7; D gene ambiguous. With 0 bases removed from V and 1 base from J, the gap between germline ends came to 10 bases. The CDR3 length is 15 residues. CDR1 and CDR2 from the germline V gene are MNHEY and SMNVEV (reference sequence). CDR3 protein: CASSLSDPESYEQYF. The CDR3 nucleotides are TGTGCCAGCAGTTTATCAGATCCCGAGTCCTACGAGCAGTACTTC.

A remark on this clonotype: A much larger clonotype is one base distant, so this may be a read error. The chain employs TRBV11-2 and TRBJ2-3; D gene ambiguous. Gene TRBJ1-5 matches the end of the DNA better, so the J call may be wrong. This CDR3 has 16 residues. CDR1 SGHAT and CDR2 FQNNGV come from the germline V gene. CDR3 DNA sequence: TGTGCCAGCAGCTTACTTGCGGGCGCTAGCACAGATACGCAGCATTTT. This sequence encodes CASSLLAGASTDTQHF.

This clonotype came up once. This chain links TRBV5-1 with TRBJ1-5, with 8 bases fitting TRBD1. V shed 4 bases, J shed 7 bases, and the junction held 10 bases outside the gene matches. The CDR3 runs 15 residues. Germline lookup yields CDR1 SGHRS and CDR2 YFSETQ. CDR3 coding DNA: TGCGCCAGCAGCCCTACCGGACAGGGCAGCCAGCCCCAGCATTTT. Protein sequence: CASSPTGQGSQPQHF. The full variable domain, rest sourced from reference TRBV5-1 and TRBJ1-5, is KAGVTQTPRYLIKTRGQQVTLSCSPISGHRSVSWYQQTPGQGLQFLFEYFSETQRNKGNFPGRFSGRQFSNSRSEMNVSTLELGDSALYLCASSPTGQGSQPQHFGDGTRLSIL.